Below, 27 T cell receptor beta chains from the same sample are listed, as sequenced in a study of graft-versus-host responses after intestinal transplantation. Sequencing was performed with immunoSEQ multiplex PCR; in TCRdb, only in-frame clones are kept and a portion is missing. Of roughly 25,000 clones in the sample, over 80% are singletons; the top ten hold more than 0.95%. The sequenced sample was PBMCs, obtained around 29 days after intestinal transplant. These receptor sequences come from a human patient who received an intestinal transplant, so some T cells may come from the graft donor.

About this clone: The same CDR3 also results from other DNA sequences found in this sample. The chain carries TRBV7-9 and TRBJ1-1; tentative D call: TRBD1 (5 bases). The germline V gene encodes CDR1 SEHNR and CDR2 FQNEAQ (reference sequence). Deletions cut 5 bases from V and 1 base from J, with 14 bases between. The CDR3 sequence is 15 residues long. The CDR3 bases are TGTGCCAGCAGCCAGCCCGAGAGGGGGAACACTGAAGCTTTCTTT. It translates to CASSQPERGNTEAFF. Looking up the rest from reference TRBV7-9 and TRBJ1-1 gives the full variable domain: DTGVSQNPRHKITKRGQNVTFRCDPISEHNRLYWYRQTLGQGPEFLTYFQNEAQLEKSRLLSDRFSAERPKGSFSTLEIQRTEQGDSAMYLCASSQPERGNTEAFFGQGTRLTVV.

The chain carries TRBV19 and TRBJ2-5; TRBD2 matches at 12 bases. V shed 3 bases and J 4 bases; nucleotides not matched to a gene: 3. CDR3 length: 15 residues. From germline, CDR1 is LNHDA and CDR2 SQIVND (reference sequence). CDR3 loop: CASSIEGLAGETQYF. Written as DNA, the CDR3 is TGTGCCAGTAGTATCGAGGGACTAGCGGGAGAGACCCAGTACTTC.

J is TRBJ1-3 and V is TRBV2; 10 positions match TRBD1. The junction had 6 bases not matched to a gene; V was cut back by 6 bases and J by 4 bases. The CDR3 totals 15 residues. In germline, CDR1 is SNHLY, CDR2 FYNNEI. The DNA for the CDR3 is TGTGCCAGCAGATTAGGGACAGGGGCCGGAAACACCATATATTTT. Residues: CASRLGTGAGNTIYF.

V gene TRBV4-1 combines with J gene TRBJ2-2, with D unresolved. The CDR3 loop spans 15 amino acids. The V gene's germline CDR1 is MGHRA and CDR2 YSYEKL. V was clipped by 1 base and J by 0 bases, with 6 bases between them. DNA of the CDR3: TGCGCCAGCAGCCAAGGAGACACGAACACCGGGGAGCTGTTTTTT. It specifies CASSQGDTNTGELFF.

This clone has only one observation. The chain uses TRBV28 and TRBJ1-1; 8 positions match TRBD1. CDR3 length: 15 amino acids. V was pared by 2 bases and J by 3 bases, with 5 bases of the junction left unmatched. Germline lookup yields CDR1 MDHEN and CDR2 SYDVKM. CDR3 residues: CASSLQGAKDTEAFF. The CDR3 DNA follows: TGTGCCAGCAGTTTACAGGGGGCTAAAGACACTGAAGCTTTCTTT.

The chain links TRBV6-4 to TRBJ1-2; no clear D gene. Trimming shortened V by 6 bases and J by 5 bases, and 13 bases separated the two germline ends. CDR3 length: 13 amino acids. Germline assignment: CDR1 MRHNA and CDR2 SNTAGT. This CDR3 is CASRGTVLYGYTF. Here the CDR3 DNA reads TGTGCCAGCAGGGGTACAGTTCTATATGGCTACACCTTC.

This rearrangement joins TRBV20-1 to TRBJ2-5; D unresolved. The V end lost 6 bases, the J end lost 0 bases, and 5 bases lay between the germline ends. The CDR3 loop spans 11 amino acids. CDR1 and CDR2 (germline): DFQATT, SNEGSKA (reference sequence). CDR3 DNA sequence: TGCAGTGCCTCAAACCAAGAGACCCAGTACTTC. Translating gives CSASNQETQYF.

J is TRBJ2-1 and V is TRBV6-5; possibly TRBD1 for D (5 bases). Trimming took off 3 bases at V and 1 base at J, with 7 bases between the two ends. The CDR3 is 14 residues long. Germline lookup yields CDR1 MNHEY and CDR2 SVGAGI. Here the CDR3 DNA reads TGTGCCAGCAGTTATCAGGGTTCCTACAATGAGCAGTTCTTC. It translates to CASSYQGSYNEQFF.

The chain links TRBV12-5 to TRBJ1-2; no definite D call. CDR1 and CDR2 from the germline V gene are LGHNT and FRNRAP. Deletions cut 0 bases from V and 0 bases from J, with 8 bases between. CDR3 length: 15 residues. The CDR3 sequence is CASGLVGASNYGYTF. Here the CDR3 DNA reads TGTGCTAGTGGTTTGGTAGGAGCATCTAACTATGGCTACACCTTC.

V usage is TRBV4-1 and J usage is TRBJ1-1; possible D gene TRBD1, 6 bases. V lost 1 base, J lost 4 bases, and 19 bases lay in between. This CDR3 comprises 17 residues. Germline-derived CDR1 and CDR2 are MGHRA and YSYEKL. In nucleotides, the CDR3 is TGCGCCAGCAGCCAAGGCGCAGGGAGGGACATCGTCACTGAAGCTTTCTTT. Encoded protein: CASSQGAGRDIVTEAFF.

The chain uses TRBV2 and TRBJ2-5; no clear D. The CDR3 has 15 amino acids. Germline loops: CDR1 SNHLY, CDR2 FYNNEI. The V end was cut by 2 bases, the J end by 2 bases, with 12 bases between. DNA of the CDR3: TGTGCCAGCAGTGAACCCTTGGCGTTACAAGAGACCCAGTACTTC. Translation gives CASSEPLALQETQYF.

This clone was seen more than once but under ten times. The chain joins TRBV2 to TRBJ2-1; no clear D gene. Germline CDR1 SNHLY, CDR2 FYNNEI. With 8 bases removed from V and 1 base from J, the gap between germline ends came to 15 bases. This CDR3 spans 15 amino acids. The CDR3 bases are TGTGCCAGCCCCCCGGGCCTCGAGTCCTACAATGAGCAGTTCTTC. Translating gives CASPPGLESYNEQFF.

The sample holds a few counts of this clone. The CDR3: CASSYQDSYEQYF. The DNA of the CDR3 is TGTGCCAGCAGTTACCAGGACTCCTACGAGCAGTACTTC. This chain uses TRBV6-5 with TRBJ2-7; D is unresolved. CDR1 and CDR2 (germline): MNHEY, SVGAGI. V was shortened by 2 bases and J by 0 bases, with 5 bases between the two germline ends. The CDR3 has 13 amino acids.

This sequence joins TRBV19 and TRBJ2-5, with TRBD1 matching 8 bases. There are 12 residues in the CDR3. Trimming cost V 5 bases and J 6 bases; bases outside gene matches: 2. Germline V gives CDR1 LNHDA, CDR2 SQIVND (reference sequence). CDR3 coding DNA: TGTGCCAGTAGTCCCAGGGGGCAGACCCAGTACTTC. Translation: CASSPRGQTQYF.

The chain uses TRBV5-1 and TRBJ2-7; D is possibly TRBD1 (6 bases). V was clipped by 2 bases and J by 3 bases, with 15 bases between them. The CDR3 extends over 15 amino acids. Looked up from germline, CDR1 is SGHRS and CDR2 is YFSETQ. In DNA, the CDR3 is TGCGCCAGCAGCTTAAGGCCCGACAGGATCTACGAGCAGTACTTC. It translates to CASSLRPDRIYEQYF. Looking up the rest from reference TRBV5-1 and TRBJ2-7 gives the full variable domain: KAGVTQTPRYLIKTRGQQVTLSCSPISGHRSVSWYQQTPGQGLQFLFEYFSETQRNKGNFPGRFSGRQFSNSRSEMNVSTLELGDSALYLCASSLRPDRIYEQYFGPGTRLTVT.

This clone was found a few times. The chain carries TRBV10-3 and TRBJ2-7; 8 bases are shared with TRBD2. V was clipped by 3 bases and J by 7 bases; unmatched bases: 8. CDR1 ENHRY and CDR2 SYGVKD come from the germline V gene. The CDR3 runs to 14 residues. In nucleotides, the CDR3 is TGTGCCATCAGTGACCGGGAGGGCTCGGAAGAGCAGTACTTC. Translating gives CAISDREGSEEQYF.

This chain links TRBV11-2 with TRBJ2-7; D gene uncertain. The CDR3 extends over 15 amino acids. CDR1 and CDR2 (germline): SGHAT, FQNNGV. Trimming stripped 2 bases from V and 6 bases from J, with 17 bases between. The CDR3 nucleotides read TGTGCCAGCAGCTTAACCCCACCCCTTGGCGCCGAGCAGTACTTC. Translation: CASSLTPPLGAEQYF.

The genes are TRBV7-9 and TRBJ2-3; 7 bases are shared with TRBD2. The CDR3 sequence is 15 residues long. Germline assignment: CDR1 SEHNR and CDR2 FQNEAQ (reference sequence). V shed 3 bases, J shed 4 bases, and the junction held 7 bases outside the gene matches. CDR3 bases: TGTGCCAGCAGCTTGGCCTCGGGGGGTCCAGATACGCAGTATTTT. Translated, it gives CASSLASGGPDTQYF.

This clone was recorded only once. This chain joins TRBV27 and TRBJ2-4; D is unclear. This CDR3 contains 13 residues. V was trimmed by 8 bases and J by 5 bases, leaving 13 bases between them. In germline, CDR1 is MNHEY, CDR2 SMNVEV (reference sequence). CDR3 sequence: CASGTGSQNIQYF. The CDR3, as DNA: TGTGCCAGCGGCACCGGGTCCCAAAACATTCAGTACTTC.

This chain connects TRBV29-1 to TRBJ2-7; 11 nucleotides agree with TRBD1. J lost 3 bases, V lost 4 bases, and 2 bases had no gene match. This CDR3 region has 13 residues. Germline V CDR1 and CDR2: SQVTM, ANQGSEA. The CDR3 nucleotides are TGCAGCGTTGGGGACAGGGGGGGCTACGAGCAGTACTTC. This sequence encodes CSVGDRGGYEQYF.

The CDR3 DNA reads TGTGCCAGTAGGGGTAGCGGGAATTACGAGCAGTACTTC. It codes for CASRGSGNYEQYF. The gene calls are TRBV19 and TRBJ2-7; 8 bases align to TRBD2. Germline CDR1 reads LNHDA; CDR2 reads SQIVND (reference sequence). Trimming cost V 6 bases and J 4 bases; bases outside gene matches: 5. CDR3 length: 13 amino acids.

This clone turned up a few times. V gene TRBV5-6 combines with J gene TRBJ1-5, with a weak D call TRBD1 (6 bases). The V gene's germline CDR1 is SGHDT and CDR2 YYEEEE. CDR3 length: 14 residues. Trimming shortened V by 4 bases and J by 2 bases, and 10 bases separated the two germline ends. In nucleotides, the CDR3 is TGTGCCAGCAGCCCGGGGGCAGGCAATCAGCCCCAGCATTTT. It is translated as CASSPGAGNQPQHF.

For this clone: One junction end disagrees with the germline gene, perhaps due to a read error. The V and J genes are TRBV27 and TRBJ2-3, with D perhaps TRBD2 (5 bases). The CDR3 sequence is 15 residues long. The germline CDR1 and CDR2 sequences are MNHEY and SMNVEV (reference sequence). The CDR3 reads CAGSPSLASTDTQYF. DNA of the CDR3: TGTGCCGGCAGCCCTTCTCTAGCATCCACAGATACGCAGTATTTT.

The rearrangement uses TRBV6-5 and TRBJ2-5; 7 bases line up with TRBD1. This CDR3 has 15 amino acids. V lost 0 bases and J lost 5; bases outside the gene matches: 6. Germline V lookup: CDR1 MNHEY, CDR2 SVGAGI. The CDR3: CASSYSRGGYETQYF. CDR3 in DNA: TGTGCCAGCAGTTACTCGAGAGGGGGCTATGAGACCCAGTACTTC.

This chain joins TRBV15 and TRBJ1-2; D possibly corresponds to TRBD1 (5 bases). This CDR3 is built from 16 residues. The germline V gene has CDR1 LNHNV and CDR2 YYDKDF (reference sequence). V lost 3 bases, J lost 4 bases, and 18 bases lay in between. CDR3 bases: TGTGCCACCAGCAGGGGTTTTAGGGGAGGGGTCTATGGCTACACCTTC. The encoded protein is CATSRGFRGGVYGYTF.

V gene TRBV2 combines with J gene TRBJ2-1, with D perhaps matching TRBD2 (6 bases). Germline assignment: CDR1 SNHLY and CDR2 FYNNEI. Trimming left V 6 bases short and J 6 bases short, with 6 bases between. This CDR3 is built from 11 residues. In DNA, the CDR3 is TGTGCCAGCAGCGGGGGCAATGAGCAGTTCTTC. This encodes CASSGGNEQFF.

V usage is TRBV6-5 and J usage is TRBJ1-2; 9 bases map to TRBD1. This CDR3 has 14 amino acids. V shed 6 bases, J shed 7 bases, and the junction held 9 bases outside the gene matches. Germline assignment: CDR1 MNHEY and CDR2 SVGAGI. This CDR3 is CASSLDRGGRGYTF. Here the CDR3 DNA reads TGTGCCAGCAGCCTCGACAGGGGGGGACGTGGCTACACCTTC.